Each of the 8 T cell receptor beta chains below was sequenced from the same sample in a study of cytomegalovirus exposure and HLA in healthy donors (dated 2017 in TCRdb). Library construction relied on the immunoSEQ multiplex PCR assay. The multiplex PCR relied on a mix of 60 forward primers for TCR Vbeta segments and 13 reverse primers for TCR Jbeta segments. TCRdb re-hosts the immuneACCESS table, in-frame sequences only. Its copies lack some clones; in the studies checked, an unresolved V gene accounts for under half of them, and the cause for the rest is not known. The sample table gives roughly 36,000 clones. The top ten hold roughly 2.9% of the sample. What was sequenced was PBMCs. The receptors derive from a woman aged 25 to 39 in good health and CMV-seropositive.

CDR3 DNA sequence: TGTGCCATCAGGGACGACAGGGTGATTGGCTACACCTTC. As protein: CAIRDDRVIGYTF. The rearrangement links TRBV10-3 to TRBJ1-2; TRBD1 aligns across 7 bases. The CDR3 runs to 13 residues. V trimming: 6 bases; J trimming: 7 bases; junction bases outside the gene matches: 8. From germline, CDR1 is ENHRY and CDR2 SYGVKD.

The chain couples TRBV6-1 to TRBJ2-3, with 8 nucleotides matching TRBD1. Per germline, CDR1 MNHNS and CDR2 SASEGT. The CDR3 totals 15 residues. The junction had 4 bases not matched to a gene; V was cut back by 5 bases and J by 0 bases. The CDR3 DNA is TGTGCCAGCAGTCGGGACAGGTACAGCACAGATACGCAGTATTTT. It codes for CASSRDRYSTDTQYF.

This chain uses TRBV13 with TRBJ2-3; D ambiguous. This CDR3 is 13 amino acids long. Trimming stripped 4 bases from V and 5 bases from J, with 10 bases between. Germline CDR1 is PRHDT and CDR2 is FYEKMQ (reference sequence). The CDR3 is CASSWRVGDTQYF. The CDR3 bases are TGTGCCAGCAGCTGGAGAGTTGGAGATACGCAGTATTTT.

V and J are TRBV11-2 and TRBJ2-7, with 7 bases identical to TRBD2. Germline V gene data show CDR1 as SGHAT and CDR2 as FQNNGV. CDR3 length: 15 residues. V dropped 1 base and J dropped 3; count of bases not matched to a gene: 6. Here the CDR3 reads CASSLGGGGYYEQYF. The DNA of the CDR3 is TGTGCCAGCAGCTTAGGCGGCGGGGGATACTACGAGCAGTACTTC.

The CDR3 reads CASSIRQLKDYGYTF. The CDR3 bases are TGTGCCAGCAGCATTAGACAGCTCAAGGACTATGGCTACACCTTC. The V call is TRBV6-6, the J call TRBJ1-2; D possibly corresponds to TRBD1 (5 bases). The CDR3 is 15 amino acids. V dropped 6 bases and J dropped 3 bases, with 17 bases sitting between them. Germline V gene sequence: CDR1 MNHNY, CDR2 SVGAGI (reference sequence).

The chain joins TRBV6-1 to TRBJ2-7, with 9 nucleotides matching TRBD1. The CDR3 is made up of 14 amino acids. V trimming: 6 bases; J trimming: 6 bases; junction bases outside the gene matches: 9. CDR1 is MNHNS, CDR2 SASEGT, per germline. CDR3 nucleotide sequence: TGTGCCAGCAGGTACCGGGACAGGGTGTCCGAGCAGTACTTC. Its protein is CASRYRDRVSEQYF.

The J gene is TRBJ2-7, the V gene TRBV6-6; TRBD1 matches 9 bases. J gave up 2 bases and V 7 bases, and 9 bases lay outside the gene matches. Germline CDR1 MNHNY, CDR2 SVGAGI (reference sequence). The CDR3 loop spans 15 amino acids. The CDR3 spells CASTIAGQGPYEQYF. In DNA, the CDR3 is TGTGCCAGCACCATTGCGGGACAGGGACCCTACGAGCAGTACTTC.

The V call is TRBV19, the J call TRBJ1-6; no firm D call. V gave up 7 bases and J gave up 10 bases, with 20 bases separating them. The CDR3 consists of 15 residues. Germline-derived CDR1 and CDR2 are LNHDA and SQIVND (reference sequence). This chain's CDR3 is CASNEAYRSVSPLHF. In nucleotides, the CDR3 is TGTGCCAGTAATGAGGCCTACCGGTCGGTATCACCCCTCCACTTT.